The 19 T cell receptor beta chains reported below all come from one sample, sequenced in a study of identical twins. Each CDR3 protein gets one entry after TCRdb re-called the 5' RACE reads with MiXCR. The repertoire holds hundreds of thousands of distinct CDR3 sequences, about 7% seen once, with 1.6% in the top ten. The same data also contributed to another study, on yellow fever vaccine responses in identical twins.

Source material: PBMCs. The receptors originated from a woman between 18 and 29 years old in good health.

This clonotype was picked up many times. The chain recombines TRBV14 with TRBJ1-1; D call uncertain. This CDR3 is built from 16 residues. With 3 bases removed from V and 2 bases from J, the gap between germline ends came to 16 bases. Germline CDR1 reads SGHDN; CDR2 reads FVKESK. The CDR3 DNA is TGTGCCAGCAGCCACCGGGCCGCAGACGGAAACACTGAAGCTTTCTTT. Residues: CASSHRAADGNTEAFF.

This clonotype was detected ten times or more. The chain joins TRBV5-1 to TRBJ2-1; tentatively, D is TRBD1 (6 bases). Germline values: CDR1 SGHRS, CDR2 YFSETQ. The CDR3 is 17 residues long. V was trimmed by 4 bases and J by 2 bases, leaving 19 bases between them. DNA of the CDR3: TGCGCCAGCAGCCGAGGGTCCGGGCAGGGGACCTACAATGAGCAGTTCTTC. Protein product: CASSRGSGQGTYNEQFF.

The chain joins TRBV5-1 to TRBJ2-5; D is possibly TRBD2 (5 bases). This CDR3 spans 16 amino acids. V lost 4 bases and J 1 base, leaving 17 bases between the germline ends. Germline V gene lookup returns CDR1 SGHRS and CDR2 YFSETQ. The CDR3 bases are TGCGCCAGCAGCCGCCACCACGGGATGGGCCAAGAGACCCAGTACTTC. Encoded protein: CASSRHHGMGQETQYF. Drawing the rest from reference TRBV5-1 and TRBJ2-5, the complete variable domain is KAGVTQTPRYLIKTRGQQVTLSCSPISGHRSVSWYQQTPGQGLQFLFEYFSETQRNKGNFPGRFSGRQFSNSRSEMNVSTLELGDSALYLCASSRHHGMGQETQYFGPGTRLLVL.

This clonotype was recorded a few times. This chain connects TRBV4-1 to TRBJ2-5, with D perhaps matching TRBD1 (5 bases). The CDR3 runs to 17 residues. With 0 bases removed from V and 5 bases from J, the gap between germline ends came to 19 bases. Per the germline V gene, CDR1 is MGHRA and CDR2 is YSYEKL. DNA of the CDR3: TGCGCCAGCAGCCAAGATAGATCGCCAGGGTATCGGGAGACCCAGTACTTC. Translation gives CASSQDRSPGYRETQYF.

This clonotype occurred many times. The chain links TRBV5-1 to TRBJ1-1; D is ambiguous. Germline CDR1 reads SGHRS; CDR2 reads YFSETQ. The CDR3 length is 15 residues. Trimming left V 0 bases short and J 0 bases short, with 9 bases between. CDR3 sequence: CASSLAGQMNTEAFF. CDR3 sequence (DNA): TGCGCCAGCAGCTTGGCCGGGCAGATGAACACTGAAGCTTTCTTT.

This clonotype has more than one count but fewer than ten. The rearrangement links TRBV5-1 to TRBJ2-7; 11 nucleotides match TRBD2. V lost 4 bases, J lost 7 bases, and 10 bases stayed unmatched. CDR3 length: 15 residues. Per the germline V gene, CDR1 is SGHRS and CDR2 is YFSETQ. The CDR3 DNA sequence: TGCGCCAGCAGCCTTAGACTAGCGGGACTGAGGGAGCAGTACTTC. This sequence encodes CASSLRLAGLREQYF.

Here the CDR3 reads CASSLLTGDKFGYTF. The CDR3 DNA is TGTGCCAGCAGCTTGTTGACAGGGGATAAGTTTGGCTACACCTTC. The chain combines TRBV5-5 with TRBJ1-2; 8 bases are shared with TRBD1. With 1 base clipped from V and 7 bases from J, the junction kept 9 bases outside the gene matches. Germline CDR1 SGHKS, CDR2 YYEKEE (reference sequence). The CDR3 has 15 amino acids.

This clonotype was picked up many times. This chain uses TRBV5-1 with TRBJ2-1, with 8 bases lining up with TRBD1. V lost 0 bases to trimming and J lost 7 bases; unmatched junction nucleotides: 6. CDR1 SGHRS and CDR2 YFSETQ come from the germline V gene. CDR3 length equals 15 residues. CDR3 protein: CASSLADRVVNEQFF. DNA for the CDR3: TGCGCCAGCAGCTTGGCGGACAGGGTGGTAAATGAGCAGTTCTTC.

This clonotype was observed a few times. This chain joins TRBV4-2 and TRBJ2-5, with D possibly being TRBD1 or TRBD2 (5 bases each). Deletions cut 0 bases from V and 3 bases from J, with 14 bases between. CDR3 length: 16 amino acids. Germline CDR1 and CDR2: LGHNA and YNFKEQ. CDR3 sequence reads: CASSQDGGSVKETQYF. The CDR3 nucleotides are TGTGCCAGCAGCCAAGATGGGGGTAGCGTAAAAGAGACCCAGTACTTC.

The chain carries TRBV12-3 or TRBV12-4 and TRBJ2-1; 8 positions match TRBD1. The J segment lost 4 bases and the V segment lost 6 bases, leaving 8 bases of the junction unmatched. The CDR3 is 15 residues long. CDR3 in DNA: TGTGCCAGCAGAGATAGGACAGGGTTTTACAATGAGCAGTTCTTC. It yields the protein CASRDRTGFYNEQFF.

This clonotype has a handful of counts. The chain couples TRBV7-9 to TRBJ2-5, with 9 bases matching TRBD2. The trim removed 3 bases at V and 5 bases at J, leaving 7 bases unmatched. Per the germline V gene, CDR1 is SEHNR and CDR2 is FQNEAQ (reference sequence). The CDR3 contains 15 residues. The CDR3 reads CASSFLSGSRETQYF. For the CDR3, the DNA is TGTGCCAGCAGCTTTCTTAGCGGGAGCCGGGAGACCCAGTACTTC.

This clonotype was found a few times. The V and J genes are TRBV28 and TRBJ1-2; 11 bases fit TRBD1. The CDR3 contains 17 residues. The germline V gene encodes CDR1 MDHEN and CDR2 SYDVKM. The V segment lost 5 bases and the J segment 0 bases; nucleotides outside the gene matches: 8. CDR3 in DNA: TGTGCCAGCAGTGGCGGGACAGGGGGTGGCTCTAACTATGGCTACACCTTC. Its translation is CASSGGTGGGSNYGYTF.

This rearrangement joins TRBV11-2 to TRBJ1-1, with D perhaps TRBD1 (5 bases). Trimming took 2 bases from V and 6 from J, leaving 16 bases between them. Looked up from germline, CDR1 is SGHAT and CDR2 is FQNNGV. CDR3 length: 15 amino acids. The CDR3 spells CASSLLQGSRAEAFF. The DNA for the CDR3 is TGTGCCAGCAGCTTACTCCAGGGTTCGAGGGCTGAAGCTTTCTTT.

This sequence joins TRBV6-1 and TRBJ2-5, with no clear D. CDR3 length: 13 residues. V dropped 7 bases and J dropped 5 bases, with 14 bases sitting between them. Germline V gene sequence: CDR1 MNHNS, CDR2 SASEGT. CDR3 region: CASNRPATETQYF. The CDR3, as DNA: TGTGCCAGCAATCGACCAGCCACGGAGACCCAGTACTTC.

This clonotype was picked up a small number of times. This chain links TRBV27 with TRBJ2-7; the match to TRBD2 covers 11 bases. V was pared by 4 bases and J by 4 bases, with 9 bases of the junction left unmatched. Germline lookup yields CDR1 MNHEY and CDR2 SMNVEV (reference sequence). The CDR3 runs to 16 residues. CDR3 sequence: CASSSPAVAGGYEQYF. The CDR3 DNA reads TGTGCCAGCAGTTCCCCCGCGGTAGCGGGAGGGTACGAGCAGTACTTC.

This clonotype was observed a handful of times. As DNA, the CDR3 is TGTGCCAGCAGCTTAGGGACACCTTCTGGGGCCAACGTCCTGACTTTC. Amino acids: CASSLGTPSGANVLTF. The chain joins TRBV11-2 to TRBJ2-6; D is possibly TRBD1 (5 bases). The CDR3 loop spans 16 amino acids. Trimming cost V 1 base and J 1 base, with 8 bases left between them. Germline values: CDR1 SGHAT, CDR2 FQNNGV.

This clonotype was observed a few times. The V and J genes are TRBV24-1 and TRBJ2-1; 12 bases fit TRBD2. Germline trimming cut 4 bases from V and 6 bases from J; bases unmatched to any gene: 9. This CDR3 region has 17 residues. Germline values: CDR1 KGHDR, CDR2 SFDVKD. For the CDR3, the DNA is TGTGCCACCAGTGACCCACTAGCGGGGGGATTTTTCAATGAGCAGTTCTTC. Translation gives CATSDPLAGGFFNEQFF.

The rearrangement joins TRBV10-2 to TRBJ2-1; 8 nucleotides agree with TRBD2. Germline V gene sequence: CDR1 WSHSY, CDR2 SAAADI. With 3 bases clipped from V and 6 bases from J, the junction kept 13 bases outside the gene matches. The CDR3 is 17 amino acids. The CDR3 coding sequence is TGCGCCAGCAGTGACACCCACGTCGGGAGGGGTATCAATGAGCAGTTCTTC. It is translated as CASSDTHVGRGINEQFF.

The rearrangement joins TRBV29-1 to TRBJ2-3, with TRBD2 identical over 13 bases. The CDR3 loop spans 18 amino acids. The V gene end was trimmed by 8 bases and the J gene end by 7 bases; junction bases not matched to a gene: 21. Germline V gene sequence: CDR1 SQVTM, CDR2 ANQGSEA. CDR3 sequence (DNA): TGCAGCACATTTGGGGGGACTAGCGGGAACAACCATTTATATACGCAGTATTTT. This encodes CSTFGGTSGNNHLYTQYF.